Listed below are T cell receptor beta chains from one sample, sequenced in a study of T cell repertoires in cytomegalovirus infection. MiXCR, run by TCRdb on the reads, gives a single entry per CDR3 protein. Here the sample spans about 130,000 distinct CDR3 sequences, around 30% being singletons. No antigen has been assigned to these receptors. The specimen was CD8+ T cells from cultured PBMCs, collected from culture after CMV antigen stimulation. Every receptor here comes from a human donor in good health (CMV status not recorded). Some clones in this sample may be carry-over from other donors' samples. The CDR3 runs from the conserved cysteine through the conserved F or W. A D gene is named only where the DNA matches it firmly. Part of the rows lack a size; the others show once, few, many or a class for expanded clones.

clone size: NA; J gene: TRBJ1-5; D gene: TRBD1; V gene: TRBV6-6; CDR3 protein: CASSPQGASNQPQHF; CDR3 DNA: TGTGCCAGCAGCCCGCAGGGGGCGAGCAATCAGCCCCAGCATTTT
clone size: NA; J gene: TRBJ2-1; D gene: NA; V gene: TRBV7-2; CDR3 protein: CASSLRAGLSVNEQFF; CDR3 DNA: TGTGCCAGCAGCTTAAGGGCCGGACTTTCAGTCAATGAGCAGTTCTTC
clone size: NA; J gene: TRBJ2-1; D gene: TRBD2; V gene: TRBV7-9; CDR3 protein: CASSNSGGLFF; CDR3 DNA: TGTGCCAGCAGCAATAGCGGGGGGCTGTTCTTC
clone size: few; J gene: TRBJ2-5; D gene: NA; V gene: TRBV7-9; CDR3 protein: CASSPLEVQETQYF; CDR3 DNA: TGTGCCAGCAGCCCTCTAGAGGTACAAGAGACCCAGTACTTC
clone size: NA; J gene: TRBJ2-1; D gene: NA; V gene: TRBV7-4; CDR3 protein: CASSLEGQRNEQFF; CDR3 DNA: TGTGCCAGCAGCTTAGAGGGGCAGCGGAATGAGCAGTTCTTC
clone size: NA; J gene: TRBJ1-1; D gene: NA; V gene: TRBV12-3/TRBV12-4; CDR3 protein: CASSLQAHTEAFF; CDR3 DNA: TGTGCCAGCAGTCTCCAGGCTCACACTGAAGCTTTCTTT
clone size: few; J gene: TRBJ2-1; D gene: TRBD2; V gene: TRBV7-6; CDR3 protein: CASSWRLALSSYNEQFF; CDR3 DNA: TGTGCCAGCAGCTGGAGACTAGCTCTTAGCTCCTACAATGAGCAGTTCTTC
clone size: NA; J gene: TRBJ2-1; D gene: NA; V gene: TRBV2; CDR3 protein: CASRSKGKKLYNEQFF; CDR3 DNA: TGTGCCAGCAGGTCTAAGGGAAAAAAATTATACAATGAGCAGTTCTTC
clone size: few; J gene: TRBJ1-1; D gene: NA; V gene: TRBV19; CDR3 protein: CASSTPMGTWNTEAFF; CDR3 DNA: TGTGCCAGTAGTACTCCTATGGGTACTTGGAACACTGAAGCTTTCTTT
clone size: NA; J gene: TRBJ1-6; D gene: NA; V gene: TRBV12-3/TRBV12-4; CDR3 protein: CASSLGIYNSPLHF; CDR3 DNA: TGTGCCAGCAGTTTAGGCATCTATAATTCACCCCTCCACTTT
clone size: NA; J gene: TRBJ2-1; D gene: NA; V gene: TRBV7-6; CDR3 protein: CASSLTNGNNEQFF; CDR3 DNA: TGTGCCAGCAGCTTAACTAACGGCAACAATGAGCAGTTCTTC
clone size: NA; J gene: TRBJ1-5; D gene: NA; V gene: TRBV6-5; CDR3 protein: CASSTLGYSNQPQHF; CDR3 DNA: TGTGCCAGCAGTACCCTGGGCTATAGCAATCAGCCCCAGCATTTT
clone size: NA; J gene: TRBJ1-4; D gene: NA; V gene: TRBV24-1; CDR3 protein: CATSDPQAHYEKLFF; CDR3 DNA: TGTGCCACCAGTGATCCGCAGGCTCATTATGAAAAACTGTTTTTT
clone size: few; J gene: TRBJ2-7; D gene: TRBD1; V gene: TRBV4-1; CDR3 protein: CASSSRQGGAQYF; CDR3 DNA: TGCGCCAGCAGCTCCCGACAGGGTGGAGCGCAGTACTTC
clone size: NA; J gene: TRBJ1-2; D gene: NA; V gene: TRBV29-1; CDR3 protein: CSVGGEQGEDYGYTF; CDR3 DNA: TGCAGCGTTGGGGGTGAACAGGGAGAGGACTATGGCTACACCTTC
clone size: few; J gene: TRBJ2-7; D gene: TRBD2; V gene: TRBV11-2; CDR3 protein: CASSYGGGKRNEQYF; CDR3 DNA: TGTGCCAGCAGCTACGGGGGGGGGAAGAGGAACGAGCAGTACTTC
clone size: many; J gene: TRBJ1-1; D gene: TRBD1; V gene: TRBV6-1; CDR3 protein: CASSGPVRGRGTEAFF; CDR3 DNA: TGTGCCAGCAGTGGCCCTGTCAGGGGGCGAGGCACTGAAGCTTTCTTT
clone size: NA; J gene: TRBJ2-5; D gene: TRBD1; V gene: TRBV20-1; CDR3 protein: CSARDSGTGRETQYF; CDR3 DNA: TGCAGTGCTAGAGACTCCGGGACAGGGCGGGAGACCCAGTACTTC
clone size: NA; J gene: TRBJ2-5; D gene: TRBD1; V gene: TRBV6-6; CDR3 protein: CASRVRGRRETQYF; CDR3 DNA: TGTGCCAGCAGGGTCAGGGGGCGGCGAGAGACCCAGTACTTC
clone size: many; J gene: TRBJ1-2; D gene: TRBD1; V gene: TRBV28; CDR3 protein: CASSLWTGNSYTF; CDR3 DNA: TGTGCCAGCAGTTTATGGACAGGGAATAGCTACACCTTC
clone size: few; J gene: TRBJ2-2; D gene: NA; V gene: TRBV20-1; CDR3 protein: CSAGPDNTGELFF; CDR3 DNA: TGCAGTGCCGGACCAGACAACACCGGGGAGCTGTTTTTT
clone size: NA; J gene: TRBJ2-1; D gene: TRBD1; V gene: TRBV24-1; CDR3 protein: CATSDPTGGGLYNEQFF; CDR3 DNA: TGTGCCACCAGTGATCCCACAGGGGGCGGACTCTACAATGAGCAGTTCTTC
clone size: NA; J gene: TRBJ1-2; D gene: TRBD1; V gene: TRBV7-9; CDR3 protein: CASSPSRQGAGGYTF; CDR3 DNA: TGTGCCAGCAGCCCCTCCCGACAGGGGGCTGGCGGCTACACCTTC
clone size: few; J gene: TRBJ2-3; D gene: NA; V gene: TRBV19; CDR3 protein: CASRLGPLGTQYF; CDR3 DNA: TGTGCCAGTAGGCTTGGGCCTCTGGGTACGCAGTATTTT
clone size: NA; J gene: TRBJ2-1; D gene: TRBD1; V gene: TRBV7-4; CDR3 protein: CASSPRQGVYNEQFF; CDR3 DNA: TGTGCCAGCAGCCCCAGACAGGGGGTATACAATGAGCAGTTCTTC
clone size: NA; J gene: TRBJ1-5; D gene: NA; V gene: TRBV7-2; CDR3 protein: CASTPRRHDNSNQPQHF; CDR3 DNA: TGTGCCAGCACCCCGCGCAGACACGACAATAGCAATCAGCCCCAGCATTTT
clone size: NA; J gene: TRBJ1-1; D gene: NA; V gene: TRBV20-1; CDR3 protein: CSALLGTLVGLNTEAFF; CDR3 DNA: TGCAGTGCGCTCCTGGGGACACTCGTGGGGTTGAACACTGAAGCTTTCTTT
clone size: NA; J gene: TRBJ2-5; D gene: TRBD1; V gene: TRBV6-6; CDR3 protein: CASSYPGQGAETQYF; CDR3 DNA: TGTGCCAGCAGTTACCCGGGACAGGGGGCAGAGACCCAGTACTTC
clone size: few; J gene: TRBJ2-2; D gene: NA; V gene: TRBV2; CDR3 protein: CASKTGELFF; CDR3 DNA: TGTGCCAGCAAAACCGGGGAGCTGTTTTTT
clone size: many; J gene: TRBJ1-1; D gene: NA; V gene: TRBV11-1; CDR3 protein: CASSLENNGFEAFF; CDR3 DNA: TGTGCCAGCAGCTTAGAGAACAACGGGTTTGAAGCTTTCTTT
clone size: NA; J gene: TRBJ1-1; D gene: TRBD1; V gene: TRBV2; CDR3 protein: CASSEEGQGARLLVAFF; CDR3 DNA: TGTGCCAGCAGTGAAGAGGGACAGGGGGCGAGGTTGCTCGTTGCTTTCTTT
clone size: NA; J gene: TRBJ1-5; D gene: NA; V gene: TRBV7-8; CDR3 protein: CASSSTQGLNQPQHF; CDR3 DNA: TGTGCCAGCAGCTCCACTCAAGGGCTCAATCAGCCCCAGCATTTT
clone size: few; J gene: TRBJ2-7; D gene: NA; V gene: TRBV27; CDR3 protein: CASSLTISYEQYF; CDR3 DNA: TGTGCCAGCAGTTTGACAATTTCCTACGAGCAGTACTTC
clone size: few; J gene: TRBJ2-1; D gene: NA; V gene: TRBV10-3; CDR3 protein: CAISPRRGAWDEQFF; CDR3 DNA: TGTGCCATCAGCCCTAGGCGGGGAGCCTGGGATGAGCAGTTCTTC
clone size: many; J gene: TRBJ2-7; D gene: NA; V gene: TRBV29-1; CDR3 protein: CSVEDPRTAEQYF; CDR3 DNA: TGCAGCGTTGAAGATCCCCGGACAGCCGAGCAGTACTTC
clone size: few; J gene: TRBJ1-5; D gene: TRBD1; V gene: TRBV19; CDR3 protein: CASSIGTGALNQPQHF; CDR3 DNA: TGTGCCAGTAGTATCGGGACAGGGGCGCTTAATCAGCCCCAGCATTTT
clone size: many; J gene: TRBJ2-1; D gene: NA; V gene: TRBV7-2; CDR3 protein: CASSLAPTTSYNEQFF; CDR3 DNA: TGTGCCAGCAGCTTAGCCCCTACCACCTCCTACAATGAGCAGTTCTTC
clone size: NA; J gene: TRBJ1-2; D gene: NA; V gene: TRBV12-3/TRBV12-4; CDR3 protein: CASSERPGLTNYGYTF; CDR3 DNA: TGTGCCAGCAGTGAAAGGCCGGGACTAACTAACTATGGCTACACCTTC
clone size: once; J gene: TRBJ1-1; D gene: NA; V gene: TRBV19; CDR3 protein: CASSIDNSMEGEAFF; CDR3 DNA: TGTGCCAGTAGTATAGATAATTCGATGGAAGGTGAAGCTTTCTTT
clone size: few; J gene: TRBJ2-1; D gene: NA; V gene: TRBV11-1; CDR3 protein: CASSGTPGVRSENYNEQFF; CDR3 DNA: TGTGCCAGCAGCGGCACGCCCGGAGTCCGCTCAGAAAACTACAATGAGCAGTTCTTC
clone size: many; J gene: TRBJ1-5; D gene: NA; V gene: TRBV24-1; CDR3 protein: CATSTGNGPQHF; CDR3 DNA: TGTGCCACCAGTACAGGGAATGGGCCCCAGCATTTT
clone size: NA; J gene: TRBJ2-7; D gene: TRBD2; V gene: TRBV30; CDR3 protein: CAWSRSGGSYEQYF; CDR3 DNA: TGTGCCTGGTCCCGTAGCGGGGGCTCCTACGAGCAGTACTTC
clone size: many; J gene: TRBJ2-1; D gene: NA; V gene: TRBV7-8; CDR3 protein: CASSSGLTNEQFF; CDR3 DNA: TGTGCCAGCAGCTCGGGACTGACTAATGAGCAGTTCTTC
clone size: NA; J gene: TRBJ1-1; D gene: TRBD1; V gene: TRBV19; CDR3 protein: CASSLQGAGNTEAFF; CDR3 DNA: TGTGCCAGTAGCCTACAGGGGGCTGGTAACACTGAAGCTTTCTTT
clone size: NA; J gene: TRBJ2-7; D gene: NA; V gene: TRBV4-2; CDR3 protein: CASRKQGLEQYF; CDR3 DNA: TGTGCCAGCAGGAAACAGGGACTCGAGCAGTACTTC
clone size: NA; J gene: TRBJ2-5; D gene: NA; V gene: TRBV7-6; CDR3 protein: CASSLYGQGQETQYF; CDR3 DNA: TGTGCCAGCAGCTTATACGGCCAAGGGCAAGAGACCCAGTACTTC
clone size: NA; J gene: TRBJ1-4; D gene: NA; V gene: TRBV2; CDR3 protein: CASHSPSNEKLFF; CDR3 DNA: TGTGCCAGCCACAGCCCATCTAATGAAAAACTGTTTTTT
clone size: NA; J gene: TRBJ2-3; D gene: TRBD2; V gene: TRBV20-1; CDR3 protein: CSATERGESWDTQYF; CDR3 DNA: TGCAGTGCTACAGAGCGGGGGGAATCATGGGATACGCAGTATTTT
clone size: many; J gene: TRBJ2-7; D gene: TRBD1; V gene: TRBV27; CDR3 protein: CASSLTGSYEQYF; CDR3 DNA: TGTGCCAGCAGCCTGACAGGGTCGTACGAGCAGTACTTC
clone size: many; J gene: TRBJ1-1; D gene: NA; V gene: TRBV3-1; CDR3 protein: CASSSPGTEAFF; CDR3 DNA: TGTGCCAGCAGCTCACCAGGGACTGAAGCTTTCTTT
clone size: NA; J gene: TRBJ1-5; D gene: NA; V gene: TRBV12-3/TRBV12-4; CDR3 protein: CASSYGNQPQHF; CDR3 DNA: TGTGCCAGCAGTTATGGCAATCAGCCCCAGCATTTT
clone size: NA; J gene: TRBJ1-1; D gene: NA; V gene: TRBV6-1; CDR3 protein: CASSYHMNTEAFF; CDR3 DNA: TGTGCCAGCAGTTATCACATGAACACTGAAGCTTTCTTT
clone size: NA; J gene: TRBJ1-1; D gene: NA; V gene: TRBV2; CDR3 protein: CASREQHPTLNTEAFF; CDR3 DNA: TGTGCCAGCAGGGAACAGCACCCCACCTTGAACACTGAAGCTTTCTTT